The 2 T cell receptor beta chains in this list originate from one sample, sequenced in a study of cytomegalovirus exposure and HLA in healthy donors. The PCR was carried out with 60 Vbeta primers and 13 Jbeta primers. TCRdb's table, derived via immunoSEQ multiplex PCR, lists solely in-frame clones and lacks some. The data contain 150,000 to 200,000 clones, more than 65% of them singletons. The specimen was PBMCs. The receptor set was obtained from a man between 18 and 35 years old in good health and CMV-seropositive.

CDR3 residues: CASSPQEGAYEKLFF. The CDR3 region has the DNA TGTGCCAGCAGTCCTCAGGAGGGGGCATATGAAAAACTGTTTTTT. The rearrangement uses TRBV27 and TRBJ1-4, with 7 bases identical to TRBD1. The CDR3 covers 15 residues. J gave up 6 bases and V 5 bases, and 9 bases lay outside the gene matches. The germline V gene encodes CDR1 MNHEY and CDR2 SMNVEV (reference sequence).

This clone was picked up a small number of times. The CDR3 loop is CASSVRTGFTGELFF. The DNA for the CDR3 is TGTGCCAGCAGCGTCCGGACAGGGTTCACCGGGGAGCTGTTTTTT. The gene calls are TRBV13 and TRBJ2-2, with 8 bases lining up with TRBD1. The germline CDR1 and CDR2 sequences are PRHDT and FYEKMQ (reference sequence). Trimming removed 5 bases from V and 4 bases from J; junction bases left unmatched: 6. CDR3 length: 15 residues.